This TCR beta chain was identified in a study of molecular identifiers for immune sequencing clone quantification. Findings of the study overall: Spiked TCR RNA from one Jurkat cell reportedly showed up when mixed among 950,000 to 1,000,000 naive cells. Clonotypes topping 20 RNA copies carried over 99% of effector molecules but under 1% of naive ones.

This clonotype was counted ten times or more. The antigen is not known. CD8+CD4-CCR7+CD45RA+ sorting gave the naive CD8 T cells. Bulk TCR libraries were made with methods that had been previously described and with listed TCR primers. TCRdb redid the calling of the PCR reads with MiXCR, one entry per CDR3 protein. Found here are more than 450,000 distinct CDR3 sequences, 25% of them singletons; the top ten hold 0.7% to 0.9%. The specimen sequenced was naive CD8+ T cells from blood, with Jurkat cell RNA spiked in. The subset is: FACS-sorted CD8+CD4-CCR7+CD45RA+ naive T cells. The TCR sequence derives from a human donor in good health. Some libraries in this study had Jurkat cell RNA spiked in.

The DNA for the CDR3 is TGTGCCTGGAGCCCGGGAGGCGATGAGCAGTTCTTC. Residues: CAWSPGGDEQFF. The chain has TRBV30 and TRBJ2-1; TRBD2 matches 7 bases. Trimming at V came to 3 bases and at J to 8 bases, leaving 4 bases not matched to a gene. The CDR3 contains 12 residues. The germline V gene encodes CDR1 GTSNPN and CDR2 SVGIG (reference sequence).